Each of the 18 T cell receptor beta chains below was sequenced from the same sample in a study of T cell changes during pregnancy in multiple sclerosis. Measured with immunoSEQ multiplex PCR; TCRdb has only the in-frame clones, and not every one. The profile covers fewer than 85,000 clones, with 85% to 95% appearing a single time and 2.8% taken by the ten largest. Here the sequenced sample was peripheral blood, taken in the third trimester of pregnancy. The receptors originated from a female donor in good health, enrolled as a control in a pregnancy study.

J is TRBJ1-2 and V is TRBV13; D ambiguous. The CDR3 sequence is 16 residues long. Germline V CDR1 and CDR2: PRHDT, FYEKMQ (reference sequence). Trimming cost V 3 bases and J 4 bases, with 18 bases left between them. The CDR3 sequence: CASSFRGMKLGYGYTF. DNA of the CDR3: TGTGCCAGCAGCTTCCGGGGTATGAAGCTAGGCTATGGCTACACCTTC.

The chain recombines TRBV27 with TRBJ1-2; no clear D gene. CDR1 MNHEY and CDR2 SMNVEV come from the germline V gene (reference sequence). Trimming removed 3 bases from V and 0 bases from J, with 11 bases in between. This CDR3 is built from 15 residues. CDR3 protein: CASSFSPRSNYGYTF. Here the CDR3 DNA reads TGTGCCAGCAGTTTTAGTCCGAGATCTAACTATGGCTACACCTTC.

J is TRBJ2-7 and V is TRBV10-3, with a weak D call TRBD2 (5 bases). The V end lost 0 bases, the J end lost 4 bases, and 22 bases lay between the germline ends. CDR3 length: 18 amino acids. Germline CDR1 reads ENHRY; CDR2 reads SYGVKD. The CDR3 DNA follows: TGTGCCATCAGTGAGTCAGGACTGACCGACGGACCCCGTTACGAGCAGTACTTC. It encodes CAISESGLTDGPRYEQYF.

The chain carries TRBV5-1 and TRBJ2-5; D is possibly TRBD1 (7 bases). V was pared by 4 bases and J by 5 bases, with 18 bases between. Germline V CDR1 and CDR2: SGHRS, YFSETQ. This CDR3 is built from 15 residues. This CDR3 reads CASSRDPTGRETQYF. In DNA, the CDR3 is TGCGCCAGCAGCCGCGACCCGACAGGGAGGGAGACCCAGTACTTC. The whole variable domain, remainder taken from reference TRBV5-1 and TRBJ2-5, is KAGVTQTPRYLIKTRGQQVTLSCSPISGHRSVSWYQQTPGQGLQFLFEYFSETQRNKGNFPGRFSGRQFSNSRSEMNVSTLELGDSALYLCASSRDPTGRETQYFGPGTRLLVL.

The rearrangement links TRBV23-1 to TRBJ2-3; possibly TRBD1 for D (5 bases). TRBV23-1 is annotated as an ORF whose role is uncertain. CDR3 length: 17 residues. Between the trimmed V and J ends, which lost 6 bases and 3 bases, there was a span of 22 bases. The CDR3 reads CASSDSRGKEVTDTQYF. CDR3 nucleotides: TGCGCCAGCAGCGACTCAAGGGGAAAGGAAGTAACAGATACGCAGTATTTT.

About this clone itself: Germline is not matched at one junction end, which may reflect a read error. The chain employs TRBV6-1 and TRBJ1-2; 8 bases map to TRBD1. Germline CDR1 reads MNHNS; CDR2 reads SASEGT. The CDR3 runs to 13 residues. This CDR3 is CASREDRGYGYTF. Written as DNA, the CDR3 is TGTGCCAGCAGGGAAGACAGGGGCTATGGCTACACCTTC.

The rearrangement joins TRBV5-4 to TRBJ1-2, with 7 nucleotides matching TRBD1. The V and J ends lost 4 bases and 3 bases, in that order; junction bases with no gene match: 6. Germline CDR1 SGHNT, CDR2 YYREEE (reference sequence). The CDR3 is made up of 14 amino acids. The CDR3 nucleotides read TGTGCCAGCAGCATAAGGACAGGAGACTATGGCTACACCTTC. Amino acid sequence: CASSIRTGDYGYTF.

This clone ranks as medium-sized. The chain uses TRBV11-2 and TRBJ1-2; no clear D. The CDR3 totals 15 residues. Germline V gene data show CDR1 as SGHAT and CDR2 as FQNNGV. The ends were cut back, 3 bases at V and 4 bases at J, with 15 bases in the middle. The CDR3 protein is CASSFGGGSVYGYTF. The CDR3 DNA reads TGTGCCAGCAGCTTCGGCGGAGGGTCGGTCTATGGCTACACCTTC.

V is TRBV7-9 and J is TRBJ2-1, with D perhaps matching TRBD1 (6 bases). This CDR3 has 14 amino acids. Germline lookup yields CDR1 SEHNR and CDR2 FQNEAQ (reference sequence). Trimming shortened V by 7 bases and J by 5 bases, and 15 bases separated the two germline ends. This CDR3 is CASNQTRGNNEQFF. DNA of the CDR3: TGTGCCAGCAACCAAACCAGGGGTAACAATGAGCAGTTCTTC.

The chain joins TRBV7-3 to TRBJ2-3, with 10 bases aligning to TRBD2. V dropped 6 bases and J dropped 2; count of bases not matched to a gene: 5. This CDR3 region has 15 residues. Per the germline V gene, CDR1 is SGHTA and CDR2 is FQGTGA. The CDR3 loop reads CASSIGLAVTDTQYF. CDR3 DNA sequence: TGTGCCAGCAGTATCGGACTAGCGGTCACAGATACGCAGTATTTT.

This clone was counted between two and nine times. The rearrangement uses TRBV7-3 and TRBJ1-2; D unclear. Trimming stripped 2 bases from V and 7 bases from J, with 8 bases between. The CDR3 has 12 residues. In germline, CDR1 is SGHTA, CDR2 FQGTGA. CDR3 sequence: CASSLEGFGYTF. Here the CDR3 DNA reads TGTGCCAGCAGCTTAGAGGGATTTGGCTACACCTTC.

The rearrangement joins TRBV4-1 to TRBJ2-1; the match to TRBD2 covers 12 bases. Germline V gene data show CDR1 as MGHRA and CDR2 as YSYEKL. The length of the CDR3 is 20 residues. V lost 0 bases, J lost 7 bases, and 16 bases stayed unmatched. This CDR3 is CASSQDPRLAGGTAGNEQFF. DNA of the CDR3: TGCGCCAGCAGCCAAGATCCCCGCCTAGCGGGGGGGACAGCGGGGAATGAGCAGTTCTTC.

In DNA form, the CDR3 reads TGTGCCAGCAGTTTTTCGGGGAGATCCTACGAGCAGTACTTC. This gives the protein CASSFSGRSYEQYF. The chain employs TRBV28 and TRBJ2-7; D may be TRBD2 (5 bases). CDR3 length: 14 amino acids. The V gene lost 3 bases and the J gene lost 1 base, with 10 bases spanning the gap. Per the germline V gene, CDR1 is MDHEN and CDR2 is SYDVKM.

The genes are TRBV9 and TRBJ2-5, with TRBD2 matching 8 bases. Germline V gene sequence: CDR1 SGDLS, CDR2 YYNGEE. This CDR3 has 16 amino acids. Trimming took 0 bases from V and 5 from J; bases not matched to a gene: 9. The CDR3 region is CASSVGGGGRGETQYF. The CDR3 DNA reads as TGTGCCAGCAGCGTAGGAGGCGGGGGGCGAGGGGAGACCCAGTACTTC. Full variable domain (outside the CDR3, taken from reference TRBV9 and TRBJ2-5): DSGVTQTPKHLITATGQRVTLRCSPRSGDLSVYWYQQSLDQGLQFLIQYYNGEERAKGNILERFSAQQFPDLHSELNLSSLELGDSALYFCASSVGGGGRGETQYFGPGTRLLVL.

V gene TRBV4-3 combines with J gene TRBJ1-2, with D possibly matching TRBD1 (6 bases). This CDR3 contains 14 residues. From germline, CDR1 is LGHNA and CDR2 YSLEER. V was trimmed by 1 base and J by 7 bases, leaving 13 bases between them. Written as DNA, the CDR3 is TGCGCCAGCAGCCAAGTACGCGGGGGCGGTGGCTACACCTTC. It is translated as CASSQVRGGGGYTF.

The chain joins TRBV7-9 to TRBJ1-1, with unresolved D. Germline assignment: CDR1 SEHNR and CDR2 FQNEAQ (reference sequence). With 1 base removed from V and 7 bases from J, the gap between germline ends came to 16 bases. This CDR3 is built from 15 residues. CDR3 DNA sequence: TGTGCCAGCAGCTTAGGTTTGAGCGGGCGTGTTGAAGCTTTCTTT. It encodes CASSLGLSGRVEAFF.

In DNA, the CDR3 is TGTGCCAGCTCATCGTGGGGGACAGGGTCCTACGAGCAGTACTTC. Translated, it gives CASSSWGTGSYEQYF. The V call is TRBV18, the J call TRBJ2-7; 9 positions match TRBD1. V gave up 5 bases and J gave up 1 base; unmatched junction bases: 6. The CDR3 consists of 15 residues. CDR1 and CDR2 (germline): KGHSH, LQKENI.

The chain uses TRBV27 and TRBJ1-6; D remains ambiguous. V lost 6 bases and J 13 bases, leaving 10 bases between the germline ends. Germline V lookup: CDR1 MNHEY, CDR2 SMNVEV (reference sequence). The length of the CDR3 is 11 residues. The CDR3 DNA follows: TGTGCCAGCAGAACGCCGGGTCCCCTCCACTTT. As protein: CASRTPGPLHF.